This TCR beta chain was documented in a study of OX40 agonist ivuxolimab in advanced cancers. Overall study context: Dose-escalation patients' cancers were hepatocellular carcinoma, melanoma, renal cell or head and neck cancer. Allowance was made for prior anti-PD-1, anti-PD-L1 or anti-CTLA-4 therapy, and approximately 40% had some.

Worth noting for this clone: Its antigen remains unidentified.

Sequencing was performed with immunoSEQ multiplex PCR; in TCRdb, only in-frame clones are kept and a portion is missing. Of about 80,000 clones detected, about 86% appear once; the ten largest clones hold under 2%. Points from the study as a whole: The CD4+ and CD8+ T cells in the blood had expanded clonally by week 6 at 0.1 to 3.0 mg/kg. Mean expanded clone counts were higher in CD8+ than CD4+ T cells.

The V and J ends lost 6 bases and 1 base, in that order; junction bases with no gene match: 4. The germline CDR1 and CDR2 sequences are MNHEY and SVGAGI. CDR3 length: 15 amino acids. The V gene is TRBV6-5, the J gene TRBJ1-3; TRBD1 aligns across 9 bases. This sequence was found in an adult with an advanced solid tumor such as melanoma, head and neck, liver or kidney cancer. The source material was CD4+ or CD8+ T cells sorted from blood, sampled in a trial of the OX40 agonist ivuxolimab. As DNA, the CDR3 is TGTGCCAGCAGCCGGGACAGGGAGTCTGGAAACACCATATATTTT. Translating it yields CASSRDRESGNTIYF.